This TCR beta chain was sequenced in a study of PD-1 blockade in classical Hodgkin lymphoma. Study-level results: No one has yet defined what causes the repertoire differences, which may be disease activity or prior therapy. Reports indicated that newly diagnosed patients had lower baseline TCR diversity than healthy donors did.

Time point here: newly diagnosed, previously untreated cHL patient sample. Investigators turned to newly diagnosed, untreated classical Hodgkin lymphoma PBMCs for comparison. Germline V lookup: CDR1 SGHKS, CDR2 YYEKEE (reference sequence). The CDR3 is 14 residues long. With 6 bases removed from V and 13 bases from J, the gap between germline ends came to 25 bases. TCRdb keeps only in-frame clones here, not all; method: immunoSEQ multiplex PCR. Here the sample spans roughly 34,000 clones, approximately 94% being singletons. Comments on this clone: Its antigen remains unknown.

The clonotype was recovered from a human donor with classical Hodgkin lymphoma. This chain uses TRBV5-5 with TRBJ1-2; D is perhaps TRBD1 (6 bases). Sequencing was done on a sample of peripheral blood mononuclear cells (PBMCs). CDR3 residues: CASNNRDTGPSSTF. The CDR3 DNA is TGTGCCAGCAATAACCGGGACACGGGCCCTTCGAGCACCTTC.